This T cell receptor (beta chain) was recovered during a study of early T cells in non-severe SARS-CoV-2 infection. Study summary: Sequencing input comprised bulk RNA from unsorted whole blood; chain pairing was not available. Points from the study as a whole: Clonotype matching in VDJdb favored anti-spike CD8 responses and did not capture private and CD4 specificities.

This clonotype appeared many times. As yet, its antigen is unknown. This CDR3 spans 12 amino acids. Looked up from germline, CDR1 is MNHEY and CDR2 is SVGEGT. Trimming pared 4 bases from V and 6 bases from J, leaving 10 bases between. Unique molecular identifiers (one per individual cDNA molecule) were attached. TCRdb processed the 5' RACE reads anew with MiXCR; each CDR3 protein has one entry. The table lists just under 65,000 distinct CDR3 sequences, approximately 8.8% of them singletons. Specimen: whole blood, collected at baseline. The sequence derives from an adult who was a healthcare worker with PCR-confirmed SARS-CoV-2 infection or an uninfected control (not recorded which). The chain uses TRBV6-2 or TRBV6-3 and TRBJ2-7; no clear D. Here the CDR3 DNA reads TGTGCCAGCAGTTCCGCCCCGGGCGAGCAGTACTTC. Its protein is CASSSAPGEQYF.